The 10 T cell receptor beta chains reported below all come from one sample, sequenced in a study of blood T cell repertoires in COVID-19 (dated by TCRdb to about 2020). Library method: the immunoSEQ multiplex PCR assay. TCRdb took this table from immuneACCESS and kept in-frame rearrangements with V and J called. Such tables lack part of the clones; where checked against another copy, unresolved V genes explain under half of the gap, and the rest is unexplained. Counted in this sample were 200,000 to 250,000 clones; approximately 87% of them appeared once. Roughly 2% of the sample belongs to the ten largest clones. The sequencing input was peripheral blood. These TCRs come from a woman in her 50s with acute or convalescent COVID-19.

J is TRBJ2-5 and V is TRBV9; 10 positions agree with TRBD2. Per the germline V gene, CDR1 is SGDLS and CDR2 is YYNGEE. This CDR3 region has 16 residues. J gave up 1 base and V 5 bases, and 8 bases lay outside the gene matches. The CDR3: CASSTHSGGPQETQYF. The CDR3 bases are TGTGCCAGCAGTACTCATAGCGGGGGGCCCCAAGAGACCCAGTACTTC.

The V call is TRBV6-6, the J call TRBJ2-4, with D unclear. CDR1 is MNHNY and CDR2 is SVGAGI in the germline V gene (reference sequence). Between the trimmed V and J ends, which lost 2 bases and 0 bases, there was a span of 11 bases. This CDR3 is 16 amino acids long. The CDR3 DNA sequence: TGTGCCAGCAGTTACGCGGCAGAGCTAGCCAAAAACATTCAGTACTTC. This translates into CASSYAAELAKNIQYF.

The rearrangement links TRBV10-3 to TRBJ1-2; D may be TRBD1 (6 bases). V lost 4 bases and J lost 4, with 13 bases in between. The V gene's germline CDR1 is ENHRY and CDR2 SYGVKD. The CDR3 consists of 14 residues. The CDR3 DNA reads TGTGCCATCAGTGCGGACGGGGGGCTCTATGGCTACACCTTC. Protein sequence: CAISADGGLYGYTF.

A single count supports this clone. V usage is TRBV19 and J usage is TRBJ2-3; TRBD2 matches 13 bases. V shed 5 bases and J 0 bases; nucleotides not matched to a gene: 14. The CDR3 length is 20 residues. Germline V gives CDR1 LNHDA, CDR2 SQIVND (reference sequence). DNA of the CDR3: TGTGCCAGTAGTCCCGGACTAGCGGGGGCCAGCCGATCTAGCACAGATACGCAGTATTTT. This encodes CASSPGLAGASRSSTDTQYF.

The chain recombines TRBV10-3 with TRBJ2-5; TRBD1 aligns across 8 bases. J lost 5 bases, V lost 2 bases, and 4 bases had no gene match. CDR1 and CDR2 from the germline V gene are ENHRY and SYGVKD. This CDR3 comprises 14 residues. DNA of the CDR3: TGTGCCATCAGTGAGGCCAACAGGGGGGAGACCCAGTACTTC. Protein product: CAISEANRGETQYF.

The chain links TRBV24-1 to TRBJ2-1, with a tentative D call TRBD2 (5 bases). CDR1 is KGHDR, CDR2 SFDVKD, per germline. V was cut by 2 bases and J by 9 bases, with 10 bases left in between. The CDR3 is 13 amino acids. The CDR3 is CATSDSGVSEQFF. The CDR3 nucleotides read TGTGCCACCAGTGATTCCGGGGTATCTGAGCAGTTCTTC.

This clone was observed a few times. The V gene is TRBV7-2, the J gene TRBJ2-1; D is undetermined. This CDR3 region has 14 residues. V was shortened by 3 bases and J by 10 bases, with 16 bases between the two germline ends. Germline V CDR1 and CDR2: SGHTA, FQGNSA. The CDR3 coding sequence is TGTGCCAGCAGCTTCCCCTCGACCTGGGCGGAGCAGTTCTTC. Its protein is CASSFPSTWAEQFF.

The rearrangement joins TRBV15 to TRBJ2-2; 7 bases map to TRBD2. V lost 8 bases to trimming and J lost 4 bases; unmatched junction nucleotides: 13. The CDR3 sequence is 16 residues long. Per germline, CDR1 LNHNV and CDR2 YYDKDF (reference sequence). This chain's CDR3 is CATRGWERGLTGELFF. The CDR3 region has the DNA TGTGCCACCCGAGGATGGGAGCGGGGCCTCACCGGGGAGCTGTTTTTT.

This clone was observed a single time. The CDR3 reads CASGRETTDTQYF. CDR3 nucleotide sequence: TGTGCCAGCGGCCGGGAAACCACAGATACGCAGTATTTT. V usage is TRBV2 and J usage is TRBJ2-3, with D perhaps matching TRBD2 (5 bases). The germline V gene encodes CDR1 SNHLY and CDR2 FYNNEI. The ends were cut back, 8 bases at V and 2 bases at J, with 11 bases in the middle. The CDR3 is made up of 13 amino acids.

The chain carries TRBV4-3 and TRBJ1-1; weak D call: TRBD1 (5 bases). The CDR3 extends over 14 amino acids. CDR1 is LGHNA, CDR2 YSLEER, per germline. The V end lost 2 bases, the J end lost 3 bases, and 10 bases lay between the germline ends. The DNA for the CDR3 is TGCGCCAGCAGCCAAACGACAGTTGACACTGAAGCTTTCTTT. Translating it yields CASSQTTVDTEAFF.